A single sample gave rise to the 9 T cell receptor beta chains below, sequenced in a study of blood T cell repertoires in COVID-19. Clones were sequenced by immunoSEQ multiplex PCR, and TCRdb holds only the in-frame ones, with some missing. The table records 300,000 or so clones, approximately 90% of them present only once. The sequenced sample consisted of PBMCs or T cells enriched from blood (not recorded which). The receptors derive from a young woman who had recovered from COVID-19.

The rearrangement uses TRBV4-1 and TRBJ2-1; perhaps TRBD1 as D (5 bases). CDR3 length equals 14 residues. V was shortened by 0 bases and J by 5 bases, with 8 bases between the two germline ends. CDR1 is MGHRA and CDR2 is YSYEKL in the germline V gene. CDR3 protein: CASSQDRAHNEQFF. The CDR3 DNA reads as TGCGCCAGCAGCCAAGACAGGGCCCACAATGAGCAGTTCTTC.

The J gene is TRBJ1-1, the V gene TRBV25-1, with a possible D match to TRBD1 (5 bases). Germline lookup yields CDR1 MGHDK and CDR2 SYGVNS. Trimming took off 1 base at V and 5 bases at J, with 11 bases between the two ends. This CDR3 region has 14 residues. The CDR3 loop is CASSESGGLTEAFF. The CDR3, as DNA: TGTGCCAGCAGTGAATCGGGGGGGTTGACTGAAGCTTTCTTT. Full variable domain (outside the CDR3, taken from reference TRBV25-1 and TRBJ1-1): EADIYQTPRYLVIGTGKKITLECSQTMGHDKMYWYQQDPGMELHLIHYSYGVNSTEKGDLSSESTVSRIRTEHFPLTLESARPSHTSQYLCASSESGGLTEAFFGQGTRLTVV.

The chain uses TRBV3-1 (or the pseudogene TRBV3-2) and TRBJ1-2; 9 bases map to TRBD1. The V segment lost 4 bases and the J segment 3 bases; nucleotides outside the gene matches: 12. Germline CDR1 is LGHDT and CDR2 is YNNKEL (reference sequence). This CDR3 comprises 17 residues. For the CDR3, the DNA is TGTGCCAGCAGCCTCTCCGGGACAGGGAGTCAGTACTATGGCTACACCTTC. This translates into CASSLSGTGSQYYGYTF.

This chain uses TRBV18 with TRBJ1-2; TRBD1 matches 7 bases. The length of the CDR3 is 15 residues. CDR1 is KGHSH, CDR2 LQKENI, per germline. The V and J ends lost 3 bases and 4 bases, in that order; junction bases with no gene match: 8. The CDR3 DNA reads TGTGCCAGCTCACCGGATACCGGGACAGCCTATGGCTACACCTTC. The encoded protein is CASSPDTGTAYGYTF.

This clone was found once. The chain couples TRBV4-1 to TRBJ2-7, with TRBD1 matching 8 bases. Germline lookup yields CDR1 MGHRA and CDR2 YSYEKL. The length of the CDR3 is 17 residues. Trimming removed 1 base from V and 5 bases from J; junction bases left unmatched: 13. In nucleotides, the CDR3 is TGCGCCAGCAGCCAAGTAATAAGGGGCAGGGGGCCGGACGAGCAGTACTTC. Protein: CASSQVIRGRGPDEQYF.

The CDR3 spells CASSIRQGHEQYF. The CDR3 coding sequence is TGTGCCAGCAGTATCCGACAGGGACACGAGCAGTACTTC. The V and J genes are TRBV2 and TRBJ2-7; TRBD1 agrees at 7 bases. This CDR3 is 13 amino acids long. The ends lost 5 bases at V and 5 bases at J; junction bases unmatched: 6. Germline CDR1 and CDR2: SNHLY and FYNNEI.

The chain couples TRBV5-1 to TRBJ1-2; perhaps TRBD1 as D (6 bases). V was clipped by 3 bases and J by 8 bases, with 20 bases between them. The CDR3 loop spans 15 amino acids. From germline, CDR1 is SGHRS and CDR2 YFSETQ. The CDR3 loop reads CASSWREGQGRGYTF. The CDR3 nucleotides are TGCGCCAGCAGCTGGAGGGAGGGACAAGGTCGGGGCTACACCTTC.

The rearrangement joins TRBV2 to TRBJ1-4; 8 bases are a match to TRBD1. Germline-derived CDR1 and CDR2 are SNHLY and FYNNEI. After removal of 3 bases from V and 8 bases from J, the junction contained 8 bases not matched to a gene. The CDR3 has 15 amino acids. In DNA, the CDR3 is TGTGCCAGCAGTGATCTGACAGGGGCAGACGAAAAACTGTTTTTT. This codes for CASSDLTGADEKLFF.

The V call is TRBV27, the J call TRBJ1-1, with unresolved D. V gave up 8 bases and J gave up 0 bases, with 10 bases separating them. Germline assignment: CDR1 MNHEY and CDR2 SMNVEV (reference sequence). The CDR3 is 13 residues long. CDR3 sequence reads: CASSYEVNTEAFF. CDR3 sequence (DNA): TGTGCCAGCTCCTACGAGGTGAACACTGAAGCTTTCTTT.